These 26 T cell receptor beta chains were sequenced from one sample in a study of beta chain features in type 1 diabetes. Points from the study as a whole: Type 1 diabetes patients had TCRB CDR3s that were shorter (moderately but significantly so) in all four CD4+ subsets.

No antigens are known for them. Sequencing targeted expressed TCRB transcripts, as all isolated RNA had been reverse transcribed. Produced via immunoSEQ multiplex PCR; TCRdb's table is partial and in-frame only. Here the sample spans under 200,000 clones, 8% to 8.5% being singletons. Sequencing was carried out using central memory CD4+ T cells from blood. The receptors here all came from a woman younger than 30 with type 1 diabetes.

The table lists this clone with a few counts. The V call is TRBV18, the J call TRBJ2-3; D is perhaps TRBD2 (7 bases). The V end was cut by 6 bases, the J end by 4 bases, with 17 bases between. Per the germline V gene, CDR1 is KGHSH and CDR2 is LQKENI. The CDR3 length is 15 residues. CDR3 sequence reads: CASSRGRERSDTQYF. CDR3 DNA sequence: TGTGCCAGCTCCCGGGGGCGGGAGAGATCAGATACGCAGTATTTT.

This clone was seen only a few times. V usage is TRBV7-3 and J usage is TRBJ2-3; D not certain. Per germline, CDR1 SGHTA and CDR2 FQGTGA. The CDR3 loop spans 13 amino acids. Between the trimmed V and J ends, which lost 4 bases and 6 bases, there was a span of 11 bases. This CDR3 reads CASSYSPGDTQYF. The CDR3 coding sequence is TGTGCCAGCAGCTACTCCCCCGGGGATACGCAGTATTTT.

This clone was observed a handful of times. V usage is TRBV7-9 and J usage is TRBJ1-2; D unresolved. Germline CDR1 reads SEHNR; CDR2 reads FQNEAQ (reference sequence). This CDR3 is 14 amino acids long. The V end lost 5 bases, the J end lost 5 bases, and 15 bases lay between the germline ends. CDR3 in DNA: TGTGCCAGCAGCCCCCGTGCCGTGACTTATGGCTACACCTTC. Its protein product is CASSPRAVTYGYTF.

This clone was seen more than once but under ten times. The genes are TRBV29-1 and TRBJ2-5; tentatively, D is TRBD1 (7 bases). CDR1 SQVTM and CDR2 ANQGSEA come from the germline V gene. The V and J ends lost 2 bases and 5 bases respectively, with 15 bases between them. The CDR3 loop spans 14 amino acids. The CDR3 DNA follows: TGCAGCGTTGAACAGGGGGGAGTAGGGGAGACCCAGTACTTC. As protein: CSVEQGGVGETQYF. The full variable domain, completed using reference TRBV29-1 and TRBJ2-5, is SAVISQKPSRDICQRGTSLTIQCQVDSQVTMMFWYRQQPGQSLTLIATANQGSEATYESGFVIDKFPISRPNLTFSTLTVSNMSPEDSSIYLCSVEQGGVGETQYFGPGTRLLVL.

There are a few counts of this clone. The gene calls are TRBV7-2 and TRBJ1-2; 7 bases agree with TRBD1. Trimming took 6 bases from V and 5 from J; bases not matched to a gene: 6. CDR1 and CDR2 (germline): SGHTA, FQGNSA. The CDR3 has 13 amino acids. The CDR3 DNA is TGTGCCAGCAGTGAAAACAGGGGTTATGGCTACACCTTC. The encoded protein is CASSENRGYGYTF.

The chain combines TRBV5-6 with TRBJ2-6, with D perhaps matching TRBD1 (6 bases). The germline V gene has CDR1 SGHDT and CDR2 YYEEEE. V shed 5 bases and J shed 4 bases, with 13 bases lying between them. The CDR3 is 15 amino acids. Here the CDR3 reads CASSRGTSGANVLTF. The CDR3 DNA reads TGTGCCAGCAGTCGTGGGACATCCGGGGCCAACGTCCTGACTTTC.

This clone was picked up a small number of times. The chain carries TRBV11-1 and TRBJ2-3, with D tentatively TRBD2 (6 bases). Trimming stripped 5 bases from V and 4 bases from J, with 13 bases between. This CDR3 has 14 residues. Germline V gene data show CDR1 as SGHAT and CDR2 as FQDESV (reference sequence). For the CDR3, the DNA is TGTGCCAGCAGCGGGGCGGGATTGTCAGATACGCAGTATTTT. Translation gives CASSGAGLSDTQYF.

This clone was counted a few times. V and J are TRBV5-8 and TRBJ2-1; 8 bases fit TRBD2. The CDR3 length is 16 residues. Germline V gene sequence: CDR1 SGHTS, CDR2 YDEGEE. Germline trimming cut 2 bases from V and 7 bases from J; bases unmatched to any gene: 11. The CDR3 nucleotides read TGTGCCAGCAGCTTCAAGTTTGCGGGGGGTCGTAATGAGCAGTTCTTC. This encodes CASSFKFAGGRNEQFF.

The rearrangement joins TRBV7-9 to TRBJ2-5; weak D call: TRBD1 (5 bases). This CDR3 has 17 residues. Trimming took 4 bases from V and 4 from J, leaving 22 bases between them. Germline V gives CDR1 SEHNR, CDR2 FQNEAQ (reference sequence). The CDR3 region is CASSSKPTGAGPETQYF. The CDR3 DNA reads as TGTGCCAGCAGCTCGAAACCCACAGGCGCCGGGCCAGAGACCCAGTACTTC.

This clone has more than one count but fewer than ten. This chain joins TRBV5-1 and TRBJ1-2, with a tentative D call TRBD1 (5 bases). The CDR3 is made up of 15 amino acids. V lost 0 bases to trimming and J lost 2 bases, with 11 bases between them. From germline, CDR1 is SGHRS and CDR2 YFSETQ. The DNA for the CDR3 is TGCGCCAGCAGCTTGGCTGGGGGGTCGAACTATGGCTACACCTTC. Amino acid sequence: CASSLAGGSNYGYTF. The complete variable domain, with remaining parts taken from reference TRBV5-1 and TRBJ1-2, reads KAGVTQTPRYLIKTRGQQVTLSCSPISGHRSVSWYQQTPGQGLQFLFEYFSETQRNKGNFPGRFSGRQFSNSRSEMNVSTLELGDSALYLCASSLAGGSNYGYTFGSGTRLTVV.

The chain is built from TRBV4-3 and TRBJ2-2; TRBD2 agrees at 10 bases. The germline V gene has CDR1 LGHNA and CDR2 YSLEER. This CDR3 contains 18 residues. Germline trimming cut 1 base from V and 5 bases from J; bases unmatched to any gene: 10. The CDR3 nucleotides are TGCGCCAGCAGCCAAGCTCCTTTTAGCGGGGGGTATACCGGGGAGCTGTTTTTT. As protein: CASSQAPFSGGYTGELFF.

Notes on this clone: Other DNA sequences in this sample translate to the same CDR3. The rearrangement uses TRBV28 and TRBJ1-1; D is ambiguous. V lost 7 bases, J lost 0 bases, and 3 bases lay in between. The CDR3 runs 11 residues. CDR1 is MDHEN and CDR2 is SYDVKM in the germline V gene. The chain's CDR3 is CASTLNTEAFF. The CDR3 DNA is TGTGCCAGCACGTTGAACACTGAAGCTTTCTTT.

This clone has a handful of counts. V and J are TRBV27 and TRBJ2-5; 10 positions match TRBD2. Trimming at V came to 7 bases and at J to 4 bases, leaving 9 bases not matched to a gene. Germline values: CDR1 MNHEY, CDR2 SMNVEV (reference sequence). This CDR3 region has 15 residues. CDR3 protein: CASINSGRLRETQYF. Written as DNA, the CDR3 is TGTGCCAGCATCAATAGCGGGAGGTTAAGAGAGACCCAGTACTTC.

The chain carries TRBV9 and TRBJ1-2; maybe TRBD1 (6 bases). The germline V gene has CDR1 SGDLS and CDR2 YYNGEE. Trimming left V 2 bases short and J 5 bases short, with 16 bases between. The CDR3 spans 15 residues. As DNA, the CDR3 is TGTGCCAGCAGCGTGGCTGGACAGCCGATGTATGGCTACACCTTC. Translation gives CASSVAGQPMYGYTF. Drawing the rest from reference TRBV9 and TRBJ1-2, the complete variable domain is DSGVTQTPKHLITATGQRVTLRCSPRSGDLSVYWYQQSLDQGLQFLIQYYNGEERAKGNILERFSAQQFPDLHSELNLSSLELGDSALYFCASSVAGQPMYGYTFGSGTRLTVV.

The CDR3 is CASRADPLLSPLHF. In DNA, the CDR3 is TGTGCCAGCAGGGCCGATCCTCTCCTCTCACCCCTCCACTTT. The chain recombines TRBV6-5 with TRBJ1-6; D is unclear. Germline loops: CDR1 MNHEY, CDR2 SVGAGI. The CDR3 runs to 14 residues. Trimming took 6 bases from V and 10 from J, leaving 16 bases between them.

The chain recombines TRBV23-1 with TRBJ1-6; D is ambiguous. TRBV23-1 is sorted into the ORF group, with uncertain function. V was clipped by 8 bases and J by 9 bases, with 20 bases between them. CDR3 size: 15 residues. CDR3 sequence reads: CASDRFFGGCSPLHF. The CDR3 bases are TGCGCCAGCGATCGGTTTTTTGGCGGTTGTTCACCCCTCCACTTT.

The chain joins TRBV7-8 to TRBJ2-5, with no clear D. CDR1 and CDR2 from the germline V gene are SGHVS and FQNEAQ. V shed 5 bases and J shed 2 bases, with 3 bases lying between them. CDR3 length: 11 amino acids. The CDR3 reads CASSPQETQYF. The CDR3 DNA reads as TGTGCCAGCAGCCCTCAAGAGACCCAGTACTTC.

Regarding this clone: The sample contains more than one DNA sequence encoding this CDR3. V gene TRBV7-9 combines with J gene TRBJ2-1; TRBD1 matches at 7 bases. V gave up 5 bases and J gave up 2 bases; unmatched junction bases: 6. Germline assignment: CDR1 SEHNR and CDR2 FQNEAQ (reference sequence). CDR3 size: 15 residues. CDR3 sequence reads: CASSLGQGAYNEQFF. CDR3 bases: TGTGCCAGCAGCCTGGGGCAGGGGGCCTACAATGAGCAGTTCTTC.

The chain employs TRBV9 and TRBJ1-6; no firm D call. Between the trimmed V and J ends, which lost 2 bases and 7 bases, there was a span of 10 bases. From germline, CDR1 is SGDLS and CDR2 YYNGEE. The CDR3 runs to 14 residues. The CDR3 loop is CASSVGQFNSPLHF. CDR3 in DNA: TGTGCCAGCAGCGTTGGGCAATTCAATTCACCCCTCCACTTT.

Only a few counts were recorded for this clone. The chain joins TRBV29-1 to TRBJ2-7, with TRBD1 identical over 9 bases. V shed 2 bases, J shed 5 bases, and the junction held 10 bases outside the gene matches. Germline V gene sequence: CDR1 SQVTM, CDR2 ANQGSEA. The CDR3 spans 15 residues. CDR3 DNA: TGCAGCGTTGAAAGGAGGGACAGGGTTGGCCACGAGCAGTACTTC. It yields the protein CSVERRDRVGHEQYF.

The chain links TRBV14 to TRBJ2-5; 10 nucleotides align to TRBD1. V lost 4 bases, J lost 5 bases, and 4 bases stayed unmatched. Germline CDR1 reads SGHDN; CDR2 reads FVKESK. CDR3 length: 14 amino acids. The CDR3 bases are TGTGCCAGCAGCCCCGACAGGGGGCTGGAGACCCAGTACTTC. As protein: CASSPDRGLETQYF.

This rearrangement joins TRBV6-5 to TRBJ2-7; no clear D gene. Germline CDR1 reads MNHEY; CDR2 reads SVGAGI. The CDR3 runs to 13 residues. Deletions cut 5 bases from V and 2 bases from J, with 10 bases between. CDR3 protein: CASSPLGAYEQYF. As DNA, the CDR3 is TGTGCCAGCAGTCCTCTAGGTGCCTACGAGCAGTACTTC.

This clone has more than one count but fewer than ten. This chain connects TRBV6-6 to TRBJ2-7; tentatively, D is TRBD1 (5 bases). The CDR3 sequence is 16 residues long. V was trimmed by 6 bases and J by 2 bases, leaving 20 bases between them. The germline V gene has CDR1 MNHNY and CDR2 SVGAGI (reference sequence). CDR3 DNA: TGTGCCAGCAGGGACCACCAGGGTGGGGTGGCCTACGAGCAGTACTTC. Its protein is CASRDHQGGVAYEQYF.

The V call is TRBV7-2, the J call TRBJ2-7, with D possibly matching TRBD2 (5 bases). The V gene lost 5 bases and the J gene lost 0 bases, with 11 bases spanning the gap. The length of the CDR3 is 14 residues. Germline CDR1 reads SGHTA; CDR2 reads FQGNSA. The CDR3 DNA reads TGTGCCAGCAGCCACCCGACTACCTCCTACGAGCAGTACTTC. Translating it yields CASSHPTTSYEQYF.

This clone appeared a few times. The chain joins TRBV2 to TRBJ2-7; 8 bases align to TRBD1. There are 14 residues in the CDR3. CDR1 SNHLY and CDR2 FYNNEI come from the germline V gene. J was trimmed by 7 bases and V by 5 bases; bases with no gene match: 10. The CDR3 sequence is CASSLNRGAGEQYF. In DNA, the CDR3 is TGTGCCAGCAGTCTTAACAGGGGGGCGGGAGAGCAGTACTTC. Looking up the rest from reference TRBV2 and TRBJ2-7 gives the full variable domain: EPEVTQTPSHQVTQMGQEVILRCVPISNHLYFYWYRQILGQKVEFLVSFYNNEISEKSEIFDDQFSVERPDGSNFTLKIRSTKLEDSAMYFCASSLNRGAGEQYFGPGTRLTVT.

This clone was recorded a few times. The chain recombines TRBV19 with TRBJ1-1, with D perhaps matching TRBD1 (5 bases). This CDR3 is built from 13 residues. V lost 5 bases and J lost 7, with 14 bases in between. The germline V gene encodes CDR1 LNHDA and CDR2 SQIVND (reference sequence). Written as DNA, the CDR3 is TGTGCCAGTAGTCCGAGGACACAACTTGAAGCTTTCTTT. Residues: CASSPRTQLEAFF.